Shown below are 7 T cell receptor beta chains from a single sample sequenced in a study of somatic mutations in cytotoxic T cells in rheumatoid arthritis. Generated by immunoSEQ multiplex PCR, the TCRdb table keeps only in-frame clones and is missing some. Of 12,000 or so clones in the sample, roughly three quarters were seen once. Sequenced sample: CD8+ T cells sorted from blood. Receptor source: a man aged 50 to 60 in good health.

This clone occurred once. The gene calls are TRBV13 and TRBJ2-6, with no clear D. V lost 3 bases and J 0 bases, leaving 12 bases between the germline ends. Germline CDR1 reads PRHDT; CDR2 reads FYEKMQ (reference sequence). This CDR3 has 17 residues. CDR3 residues: CASSFFHLSSGANVLTF. The CDR3 DNA reads TGTGCCAGCAGCTTTTTTCACCTTAGCTCTGGGGCCAACGTCCTGACTTTC.

The chain has TRBV6-1 and TRBJ1-2; D gene unclear. The CDR3 contains 13 residues. CDR1 is MNHNS, CDR2 SASEGT, per germline. V lost 6 bases and J 6 bases, leaving 14 bases between the germline ends. This CDR3 is CASSPPDRHGYTF. Written as DNA, the CDR3 is TGTGCCAGCAGCCCCCCCGACCGACATGGCTACACCTTC.

A single count supports this clone. This sequence joins TRBV6-5 and TRBJ2-5; 12 nucleotides match TRBD1. Looked up from germline, CDR1 is MNHEY and CDR2 is SVGAGI. There are 15 residues in the CDR3. V was clipped by 2 bases and J by 4 bases; unmatched bases: 2. CDR3 nucleotide sequence: TGTGCCAGCAGTTACGGGACAGGGGGCGGAGAGACCCAGTACTTC. Its protein is CASSYGTGGGETQYF.

The chain uses TRBV19 and TRBJ2-2; D is unresolved. V shed 1 base and J shed 4 bases, with 7 bases lying between them. There are 14 residues in the CDR3. Looked up from germline, CDR1 is LNHDA and CDR2 is SQIVND (reference sequence). This CDR3 reads CASSIGHATGELFF. The CDR3 DNA follows: TGTGCCAGTAGTATAGGCCACGCCACCGGGGAGCTGTTTTTT. Full variable domain (remainder filled in from reference TRBV19 and TRBJ2-2): DGGITQSPKYLFRKEGQNVTLSCEQNLNHDAMYWYRQDPGQGLRLIYYSQIVNDFQKGDIAEGYSVSREKKESFPLTVTSAQKNPTAFYLCASSIGHATGELFFGEGSRLTVL.

About this clone: One end of the junction does not line up with germline, which may come from a read error. The J gene is TRBJ2-1, the V gene TRBV7-8; 8 nucleotides match TRBD1. CDR1 is SGHVS and CDR2 is FQNEAQ in the germline V gene. The CDR3 runs to 16 residues. DNA for the CDR3: TGTGCCAGCAGCCTAGCCGGGACAGGATATTCGGGGGAGCAGTTCTTC. Translated: CASSLAGTGYSGEQFF.

This clone appeared a single time. The gene calls are TRBV6-1 and TRBJ1-5; D is uncertain. Per the germline V gene, CDR1 is MNHNS and CDR2 is SASEGT. Between the trimmed V and J ends, which lost 2 bases and 0 bases, there was a span of 11 bases. The CDR3 loop spans 16 amino acids. The chain's CDR3 is CASSESWAVSNQPQHF. The CDR3 nucleotides are TGTGCCAGCAGTGAATCTTGGGCAGTTAGCAATCAGCCCCAGCATTTT.

Relative to its sample, this clone is medium-sized. This sequence joins TRBV6-1 and TRBJ2-3, with 14 nucleotides matching TRBD2. The CDR3 extends over 15 amino acids. The V gene end was trimmed by 4 bases and the J gene end by 4 bases; junction bases not matched to a gene: 1. CDR1 MNHNS and CDR2 SASEGT come from the germline V gene. This CDR3 reads CASSGLAGGPDTQYF. CDR3 DNA: TGTGCCAGCAGTGGACTAGCGGGGGGGCCAGATACGCAGTATTTT.